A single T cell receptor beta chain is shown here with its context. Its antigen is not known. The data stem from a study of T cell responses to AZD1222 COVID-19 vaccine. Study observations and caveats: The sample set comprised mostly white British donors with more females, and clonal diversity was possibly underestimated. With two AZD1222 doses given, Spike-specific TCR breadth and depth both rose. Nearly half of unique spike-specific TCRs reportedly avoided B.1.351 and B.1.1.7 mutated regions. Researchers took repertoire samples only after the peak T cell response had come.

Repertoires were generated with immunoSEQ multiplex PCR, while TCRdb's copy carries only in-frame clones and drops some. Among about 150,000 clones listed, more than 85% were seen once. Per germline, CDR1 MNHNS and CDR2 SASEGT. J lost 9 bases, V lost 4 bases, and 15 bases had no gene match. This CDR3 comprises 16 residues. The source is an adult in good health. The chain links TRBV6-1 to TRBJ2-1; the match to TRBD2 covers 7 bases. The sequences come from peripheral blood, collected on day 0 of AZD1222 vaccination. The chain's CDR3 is CASSANLPGGRGEQFF. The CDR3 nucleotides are TGTGCCAGCAGTGCAAATCTGCCGGGAGGAAGGGGTGAGCAGTTCTTC.